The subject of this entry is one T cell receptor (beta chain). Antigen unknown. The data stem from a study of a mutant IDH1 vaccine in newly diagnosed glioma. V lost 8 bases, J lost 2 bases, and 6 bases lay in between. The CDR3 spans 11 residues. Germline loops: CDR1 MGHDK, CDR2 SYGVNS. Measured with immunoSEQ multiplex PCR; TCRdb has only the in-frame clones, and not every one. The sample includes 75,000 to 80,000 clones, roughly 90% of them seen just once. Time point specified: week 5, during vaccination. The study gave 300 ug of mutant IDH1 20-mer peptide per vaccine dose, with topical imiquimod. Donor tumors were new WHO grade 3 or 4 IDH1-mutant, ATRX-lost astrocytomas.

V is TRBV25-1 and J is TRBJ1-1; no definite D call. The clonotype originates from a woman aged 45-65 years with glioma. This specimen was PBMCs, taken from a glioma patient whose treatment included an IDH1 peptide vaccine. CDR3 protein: CASGPNTEAFF. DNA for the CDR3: TGTGCCAGCGGACCTAACACTGAAGCTTTCTTT.